Listed here are 5 T cell receptor beta chains from one sample, sequenced in a study of T cell responses to AZD1222 COVID-19 vaccine. Produced via immunoSEQ multiplex PCR; TCRdb's table is partial and in-frame only. The table includes some 150,000 clones, roughly nine tenths detected once. The material was peripheral blood, obtained 28 days after the second AZD1222 dose. The receptors here all came from an adult who received the AZD1222 COVID-19 vaccine.

CDR3: CASSPAVVAELQYF. For the CDR3, the DNA is TGTGCCAGCAGCCCCGCCGTTGTGGCAGAGCTCCAGTACTTC. The chain combines TRBV7-9 with TRBJ2-5; the D is unclear. CDR1 and CDR2 (germline): SEHNR, FQNEAQ (reference sequence). This CDR3 is built from 14 residues. The V end lost 5 bases, the J end lost 10 bases, and 20 bases lay between the germline ends.

The chain carries TRBV24-1 and TRBJ1-5; D remains ambiguous. Trimming pared 2 bases from V and 5 bases from J, leaving 3 bases between. Germline V gene data show CDR1 as KGHDR and CDR2 as SFDVKD. CDR3 length: 12 residues. In DNA, the CDR3 is TGTGCCACCAGTGATTCGGATCAGCCCCAGCATTTT. Encoded protein: CATSDSDQPQHF.

J is TRBJ1-2 and V is TRBV9; TRBD1 is a possible D gene (6 bases). Trimming took 2 bases from V and 2 from J, leaving 13 bases between them. This CDR3 has 15 residues. Germline V lookup: CDR1 SGDLS, CDR2 YYNGEE. The CDR3 coding sequence is TGTGCCAGCAGCGTGAACAGCCAGGGGAACTATGGCTACACCTTC. It encodes CASSVNSQGNYGYTF.

CDR3 in DNA: TGTGCCAGCAGTCCCACAGGGGGCTGGGGACAGCCCCAGCATTTT. Its translation: CASSPTGGWGQPQHF. V and J are TRBV27 and TRBJ1-5, with 9 bases that match TRBD1. CDR3 size: 15 residues. CDR1 MNHEY and CDR2 SMNVEV come from the germline V gene (reference sequence). The trim removed 5 bases at V and 7 bases at J, leaving 9 bases unmatched.

The genes are TRBV24-1 and TRBJ1-6; D is uncertain. V lost 3 bases and J lost 7, with 12 bases in between. The CDR3 contains 15 residues. CDR1 is KGHDR and CDR2 is SFDVKD in the germline V gene. CDR3 DNA: TGTGCCACCAGTGATGCAAGGGTAGCGAATTCACCCCTCCACTTT. Its protein product is CATSDARVANSPLHF.